This T cell receptor beta chain comes out of a study of blood T cell repertoires in COVID-19. Overall study context: Sites across the United States, Italy and Spain contributed samples from acute and convalescent COVID-19.

Between the trimmed V and J ends, which lost 5 bases and 7 bases, there was a span of 15 bases. The CDR3 covers 14 residues. Germline V CDR1 and CDR2: KGHSH, LQKENI. Repertoires were generated with immunoSEQ multiplex PCR, while TCRdb's copy carries only in-frame clones and drops some. The sample contains roughly 150,000 clones, about 91% of which appear only once. Sequencing used peripheral blood. The TCR was taken from a human donor in a cohort sampled during active COVID-19. This chain uses TRBV18 with TRBJ2-1, with a possible D match to TRBD2 (7 bases). Here the CDR3 DNA reads TGTGCCAGCTCATCACAGGGAGGGGGTAATGAGCAGTTCTTC. This translates into CASSSQGGGNEQFF.